This T cell receptor beta chain was identified during a study of response to subunit inactivated influenza vaccine. Germline lookup yields CDR1 LNHNV and CDR2 YYDKDF (reference sequence). This CDR3 contains 15 residues. V shed 2 bases and J shed 2 bases, with 12 bases lying between them. Notes on the study in general: It was suggested by the authors that few new T cells are recruited by each seasonal influenza vaccination.

Only a few counts were recorded for this clonotype. The target antigen is unknown. Via MiXCR, TCRdb re-called the RT-PCR reads, giving one row per CDR3 protein. The data contain under 500,000 distinct CDR3 sequences, approximately 11% of them singletons. The rearrangement joins TRBV15 to TRBJ2-5; possible D gene TRBD2, 5 bases. The sequence was obtained from a man in his fifties who received an inactivated influenza vaccine. The sequencing used PBMCs from blood, collected roughly 48 days after vaccination. This CDR3 reads CATSRRRGGQETQYF. In DNA form, the CDR3 reads TGTGCCACCAGCAGAAGGAGAGGAGGTCAAGAGACCCAGTACTTC. The complete variable domain, with remaining parts taken from reference TRBV15 and TRBJ2-5, reads DAMVIQNPRYQVTQFGKPVTLSCSQTLNHNVMYWYQQKSSQAPKLLFHYYDKDFNNEADTPDNFQSRRPNTSFCFLDIRSPGLGDTAMYLCATSRRRGGQETQYFGPGTRLLVL.